The 26 T cell receptor beta chains in this list originate from one sample, sequenced in a study of T cell responses to AZD1222 COVID-19 vaccine. Sequencing was performed with immunoSEQ multiplex PCR; in TCRdb, only in-frame clones are kept and a portion is missing. The sample has about 140,000 clones, around 90% seen once. This specimen consisted of peripheral blood, obtained 28 days after the second AZD1222 dose. All receptors derive from an adult who received the AZD1222 COVID-19 vaccine.

V and J are TRBV3-1 (or the pseudogene TRBV3-2) and TRBJ2-1, with D possibly TRBD2 on 5 matching bases. The V end lost 5 bases, the J end lost 1 base, and 15 bases lay between the germline ends. The germline CDR1 and CDR2 sequences are LGHDT and YNNKEL (reference sequence). The CDR3 runs to 16 residues. In DNA, the CDR3 is TGTGCCAGCAGCTACAGCCCATCGGGGTCCTACAATGAGCAGTTCTTC. Translating it yields CASSYSPSGSYNEQFF.

The chain carries TRBV6-6 and TRBJ1-3; the match to TRBD1 covers 10 bases. Germline CDR1 and CDR2: MNHNY and SVGAGI (reference sequence). The ends lost 7 bases at V and 10 bases at J; junction bases unmatched: 10. The CDR3 is 14 amino acids. CDR3 nucleotides: TGTGCCAGCACCCCGGGACAGGGGCGCTCTACCATATATTTT. It is translated as CASTPGQGRSTIYF.

J is TRBJ2-7 and V is TRBV7-2, with D possibly being TRBD2 (5 bases). There are 13 residues in the CDR3. Germline values: CDR1 SGHTA, CDR2 FQGNSA. V was cut by 4 bases and J by 5 bases, with 12 bases left in between. The DNA for the CDR3 is TGTGCCAGCAGCTCCCCTAGCATCCACGAGCAGTACTTC. Translated: CASSSPSIHEQYF.

The gene calls are TRBV27 and TRBJ2-1, with D hard to call. Trimming pared 3 bases from V and 9 bases from J, leaving 12 bases between. The germline V gene encodes CDR1 MNHEY and CDR2 SMNVEV (reference sequence). The CDR3 is 13 residues long. CDR3 in DNA: TGTGCCAGCAGTTTTTCCGGCACGGGTGAGCAGTTCTTC. Protein sequence: CASSFSGTGEQFF.

The chain joins TRBV6-2 or TRBV6-3 to TRBJ1-5; D is possibly TRBD1 (5 bases). The CDR3 totals 15 residues. V was trimmed by 0 bases and J by 2 bases, leaving 8 bases between them. Germline lookup yields CDR1 MNHEY and CDR2 SVGEGT. The CDR3 DNA reads TGTGCCAGCAGTTACTCGATACAGGGCAATCAGCCCCAGCATTTT. The encoded protein is CASSYSIQGNQPQHF.

The CDR3: CAISQGGMGNQPQHF. The DNA of the CDR3 is TGTGCCATCAGCCAGGGCGGGATGGGCAATCAGCCCCAGCATTTT. V usage is TRBV10-3 and J usage is TRBJ1-5; D is perhaps TRBD1 (5 bases). The CDR3 covers 15 residues. Between the trimmed V and J ends, which lost 6 bases and 2 bases, there was a span of 14 bases. The germline CDR1 and CDR2 sequences are ENHRY and SYGVKD.

The rearrangement links TRBV21-1 to TRBJ1-3. TRBV21-1 is a known pseudogene. The CDR3 runs to 17 residues. The chain's CDR3 is CASSKVERPCSGNTIYF. CDR3 DNA: TGTGCCAGCAGCAAAGTAGAGCGGCCTTGCTCTGGAAACACCATATATTTT.

The V and J genes are TRBV24-1 and TRBJ2-7; TRBD1 matches at 8 bases. The length of the CDR3 is 14 residues. V trimming: 3 bases; J trimming: 3 bases; junction bases outside the gene matches: 3. Germline V CDR1 and CDR2: KGHDR, SFDVKD. The CDR3 region has the DNA TGTGCCACCAGTGATCCAACAGGGGGCTACGAGCAGTACTTC. It yields the protein CATSDPTGGYEQYF.

V usage is TRBV6-6 and J usage is TRBJ1-6; possible D gene TRBD1, 6 bases. The CDR3 loop spans 15 amino acids. The germline V gene encodes CDR1 MNHNY and CDR2 SVGAGI (reference sequence). The V gene lost 7 bases and the J gene lost 6 bases, with 16 bases spanning the gap. CDR3 loop: CASTQGRIINSPLHF. CDR3 sequence (DNA): TGTGCCAGCACCCAGGGGCGGATTATTAATTCACCCCTCCACTTT.

The rearrangement uses TRBV18 and TRBJ1-1; D not certain. The CDR3 contains 12 residues. V lost 6 bases and J 5 bases, leaving 10 bases between the germline ends. CDR1 is KGHSH and CDR2 is LQKENI in the germline V gene. The DNA of the CDR3 is TGTGCCAGCTCCCTTCCGGGGACTGAAGCTTTCTTT. Amino acid sequence: CASSLPGTEAFF.

This chain uses TRBV5-6 with TRBJ1-3; D is ambiguous. The CDR3 has 15 amino acids. CDR1 is SGHDT, CDR2 YYEEEE, per germline. V was clipped by 4 bases and J by 0 bases, with 11 bases between them. DNA of the CDR3: TGTGCCAGCAGCGTGACGGGGAGCTCTGGAAACACCATATATTTT. Translated, it gives CASSVTGSSGNTIYF. Using reference TRBV5-6 and TRBJ1-3 for the parts outside the CDR3, the full variable domain is DAGVTQSPTHLIKTRGQQVTLRCSPKSGHDTVSWYQQALGQGPQFIFQYYEEEERQRGNFPDRFSGHQFPNYSSELNVNALLLGDSALYLCASSVTGSSGNTIYFGEGSWLTVV.

V gene TRBV19 combines with J gene TRBJ2-7; 11 bases are a match to TRBD2. Germline CDR1 and CDR2: LNHDA and SQIVND (reference sequence). The length of the CDR3 is 16 residues. V shed 3 bases, J shed 7 bases, and the junction held 11 bases outside the gene matches. This CDR3 is CASSIQYSGGAEEQYF. CDR3 DNA sequence: TGTGCCAGTAGTATTCAGTATAGCGGGGGGGCAGAGGAGCAGTACTTC.

The chain joins TRBV10-2 to TRBJ1-4; 7 nucleotides align to TRBD1. Germline CDR1 WSHSY, CDR2 SAAADI. This CDR3 has 14 residues. V shed 7 bases, J shed 6 bases, and the junction held 8 bases outside the gene matches. The CDR3: CASKSGTGDEKLFF. Here the CDR3 DNA reads TGCGCCAGCAAGTCGGGAACAGGGGATGAAAAACTGTTTTTT.

This chain connects TRBV6-5 to TRBJ1-2; D is perhaps TRBD1 (6 bases). Trimming took 2 bases from V and 5 from J, leaving 12 bases between them. The CDR3 length is 14 residues. Germline lookup yields CDR1 MNHEY and CDR2 SVGAGI. CDR3 in amino acids: CASSYLGQTYGYTF. CDR3 DNA sequence: TGTGCCAGCAGTTACCTCGGACAGACGTATGGCTACACCTTC.

The chain recombines TRBV7-2 with TRBJ2-1; TRBD1 aligns across 9 bases. The J segment lost 1 base and the V segment lost 8 bases, leaving 6 bases of the junction unmatched. The CDR3 consists of 15 residues. The germline V gene encodes CDR1 SGHTA and CDR2 FQGNSA. The CDR3 sequence: CASASDRGSYNEQFF. As DNA, the CDR3 is TGTGCCAGCGCTTCAGACAGGGGGTCCTACAATGAGCAGTTCTTC.

The chain recombines TRBV5-6 with TRBJ1-2, with 9 positions matching TRBD1. CDR1 is SGHDT, CDR2 YYEEEE, per germline. The ends lost 5 bases at V and 8 bases at J; junction bases unmatched: 7. The CDR3 is made up of 13 amino acids. The CDR3: CASRRTGERGYTF. The CDR3, as DNA: TGTGCCAGCAGGAGGACAGGGGAGAGAGGCTACACCTTC.

This chain uses TRBV19 with TRBJ1-6, with TRBD1 matching over 7 bases. From germline, CDR1 is LNHDA and CDR2 SQIVND (reference sequence). The trim removed 4 bases at V and 12 bases at J, leaving 9 bases unmatched. The CDR3 covers 14 residues. Here the CDR3 DNA reads TGTGCCAGTAGTACGGGACAGAGAATTGAACCCCTCCACTTT. Encoded protein: CASSTGQRIEPLHF. The complete variable domain, with remaining parts taken from reference TRBV19 and TRBJ1-6, reads DGGITQSPKYLFRKEGQNVTLSCEQNLNHDAMYWYRQDPGQGLRLIYYSQIVNDFQKGDIAEGYSVSREKKESFPLTVTSAQKNPTAFYLCASSTGQRIEPLHFGNGTRLTVT.

V usage is TRBV5-6 and J usage is TRBJ1-1; D is undetermined. CDR1 and CDR2 (germline): SGHDT, YYEEEE. The length of the CDR3 is 12 residues. Trimming stripped 0 bases from V and 5 bases from J, with 5 bases between. The CDR3 loop reads CASSLANTEAFF. In DNA form, the CDR3 reads TGTGCCAGCAGCTTGGCGAATACTGAAGCTTTCTTT.

The gene calls are TRBV7-3 and TRBJ2-7, with D uncertain. With 5 bases removed from V and 0 bases from J, the gap between germline ends came to 17 bases. The germline gives CDR1 SGHTA, CDR2 FQGTGA. This CDR3 contains 16 residues. The CDR3 loop is CASSPQTSQVSYEQYF. As DNA, the CDR3 is TGTGCCAGCAGCCCGCAGACCAGCCAGGTCTCCTACGAGCAGTACTTC. Full variable domain (rest looked up from reference TRBV7-3 and TRBJ2-7): GAGVSQTPSNKVTEKGKYVELRCDPISGHTALYWYRQSLGQGPEFLIYFQGTGAADDSGLPNDRFFAVRPEGSVSTLKIQRTERGDSAVYLCASSPQTSQVSYEQYFGPGTRLTVT.

V is TRBV7-2 and J is TRBJ2-4; D remains unclear. Germline-derived CDR1 and CDR2 are SGHTA and FQGNSA. V gave up 5 bases and J gave up 0 bases, with 8 bases separating them. The CDR3 extends over 14 amino acids. CDR3 sequence reads: CASSPTVAKNIQYF. DNA of the CDR3: TGTGCCAGCAGCCCGACGGTAGCCAAAAACATTCAGTACTTC.

V and J are TRBV19 and TRBJ2-7; 7 bases match TRBD2. Trimming at V came to 6 bases and at J to 0 bases, leaving 8 bases not matched to a gene. Germline lookup yields CDR1 LNHDA and CDR2 SQIVND (reference sequence). The CDR3 length is 15 residues. The CDR3 region is CASRGQGGSSYEQYF. CDR3 nucleotides: TGTGCCAGTAGAGGGCAGGGAGGGAGCTCCTACGAGCAGTACTTC.

This clone was observed at least ten times. The chain couples TRBV3-1 (or the pseudogene TRBV3-2) to TRBJ2-7, with 9 bases identical to TRBD1. Losses at the gene ends were 1 base for V and 3 bases for J; bases not matched to a gene: 4. The CDR3 length is 15 residues. Germline V gene data show CDR1 as LGHDT and CDR2 as YNNKEL (reference sequence). CDR3 protein: CASSQGTGGVYEQYF. The DNA for the CDR3 is TGTGCCAGCAGCCAAGGAACAGGGGGCGTCTACGAGCAGTACTTC.

The rearrangement links TRBV9 to TRBJ1-2; the D gene is possibly TRBD1 (5 bases). V dropped 1 base and J dropped 3 bases, with 22 bases sitting between them. Germline V gene data show CDR1 as SGDLS and CDR2 as YYNGEE. There are 18 residues in the CDR3. As DNA, the CDR3 is TGTGCCAGCAGCGTATCGATGCGGCCAAGGGGTAACGACTATGGCTACACCTTC. This codes for CASSVSMRPRGNDYGYTF.

The chain combines TRBV19 with TRBJ1-6; D is perhaps TRBD1 (6 bases). This CDR3 region has 14 residues. Germline V gene sequence: CDR1 LNHDA, CDR2 SQIVND (reference sequence). V was cut by 5 bases and J by 11 bases, with 16 bases left in between. DNA for the CDR3: TGTGCCAGTAGTGTATCAGGGGACTGGGCACCCCTCCACTTT. This gives the protein CASSVSGDWAPLHF.

The gene calls are TRBV9 and TRBJ2-7; D possibly uses TRBD1 or TRBD2 (5 bases each). Germline V gene data show CDR1 as SGDLS and CDR2 as YYNGEE. CDR3 size: 15 residues. Trimming stripped 0 bases from V and 3 bases from J, with 13 bases between. CDR3 DNA sequence: TGTGCCAGCAGCGTAGGGGCCACGGGGCACTACGAGCAGTACTTC. This sequence encodes CASSVGATGHYEQYF.

The J gene is TRBJ2-7, the V gene TRBV27; D is undetermined. Germline V CDR1 and CDR2: MNHEY, SMNVEV (reference sequence). Between the trimmed V and J ends, which lost 6 bases and 0 bases, there was a span of 12 bases. The CDR3 extends over 14 amino acids. Here the CDR3 DNA reads TGTGCCAGCAGCCCGACATATAGCTCCTACGAGCAGTACTTC. Residues: CASSPTYSSYEQYF.